This TCR beta chain is from a study of blood T cell repertoires in COVID-19. Study in general: Spain, Italy and the United States supplied samples that represented acute and convalescent COVID-19. The analysed material was cDNA or gDNA that came from T cells, B-cell-depleted T cells, or PBMCs.

Methods used by the authors: The assay estimated nucleated cells by amplifying reference gene primers. Only in-frame clones appear in the TCRdb table, and some are missing; sequencing was by immunoSEQ multiplex PCR. The D gene and trimming were derived from the DNA, and the V and J assignments and clone size from that table. Of tens of thousands of clones listed, over 70% are singletons. This receptor was identified in an older man with acute or convalescent COVID-19. Material: peripheral blood.

The CDR3 is CATSRTGPRRDEQFF. As DNA, the CDR3 is TGTGCCACCAGCCGCACAGGCCCTCGCAGGGATGAGCAGTTCTTC. The J gene is TRBJ2-1, the V gene TRBV15; D perhaps matches TRBD1 (5 bases). V lost 5 bases and J lost 8, with 19 bases in between. Per germline, CDR1 LNHNV and CDR2 YYDKDF (reference sequence). There are 15 residues in the CDR3.